These 20 T cell receptor beta chains were all obtained from the same sample, sequenced in a study of blood T cells in healthy people across ages. A J-beta primer mix and a sample-barcoded 5' primer were used in a second PCR of roughly 7 to 12 cycles. A single record per CDR3 protein comes from TCRdb applying MiXCR to the 5' RACE reads. The sample shows fewer than 950,000 distinct CDR3 sequences, roughly 50% of them seen only once. Sequences were obtained from blood. The receptor set was obtained from a man at least 80 years old in good health.

The chain combines TRBV4-2 with TRBJ1-4; D call uncertain. Trimming pared 4 bases from V and 3 bases from J, leaving 9 bases between. Germline values: CDR1 LGHNA, CDR2 YNFKEQ. There are 14 residues in the CDR3. CDR3 amino acids: CASSRALANEKLFF. The CDR3 DNA sequence: TGTGCCAGCAGCCGCGCGCTAGCTAATGAAAAACTGTTTTTT.

This clonotype was seen many times. The rearrangement uses TRBV6-5 and TRBJ2-7; D possibly corresponds to TRBD1 (5 bases). The CDR3 totals 14 residues. V lost 5 bases and J 6 bases, leaving 17 bases between the germline ends. Germline-derived CDR1 and CDR2 are MNHEY and SVGAGI. Here the CDR3 DNA reads TGTGCCAGCAGTCCCCGACAGCCGCAGGGCGAGCAGTACTTC. Encoded protein: CASSPRQPQGEQYF.

The V gene is TRBV11-1, the J gene TRBJ2-1, with TRBD2 matching over 7 bases. CDR1 SGHAT and CDR2 FQDESV come from the germline V gene (reference sequence). This CDR3 has 12 residues. V lost 3 bases and J lost 15; bases outside the gene matches: 8. The CDR3 coding sequence is TGTGCCAGCAGCTTTAACAGCGGGAATTGGTTCTTC. This translates into CASSFNSGNWFF.

The sample holds one count of this clonotype. The chain employs TRBV29-1 and TRBJ2-1, with TRBD2 identical over 14 bases. V shed 7 bases and J 10 bases; nucleotides not matched to a gene: 6. The CDR3 has 13 residues. CDR1 is SQVTM, CDR2 ANQGSEA, per germline. Written as DNA, the CDR3 is TGCAGCGCTGGACTAGCGGGAGGAGGGGAGCAGTTCTTC. Translated, it gives CSAGLAGGGEQFF.

V is TRBV4-3 and J is TRBJ2-1, with TRBD1 matching over 8 bases. The CDR3 covers 13 residues. Germline-derived CDR1 and CDR2 are LGHNA and YSLEER. The V and J ends lost 8 bases and 5 bases, in that order; junction bases with no gene match: 5. CDR3 bases: TGCGCCAGCGGCCGGACAGGGAACAATGAGCAGTTCTTC. This encodes CASGRTGNNEQFF.

This rearrangement joins TRBV5-1 to TRBJ2-3, with D possibly TRBD1 on 5 matching bases. V lost 0 bases and J lost 2, with 13 bases in between. Germline values: CDR1 SGHRS, CDR2 YFSETQ. The CDR3 totals 16 residues. The CDR3 loop is CASSLARQGYTDTQYF. CDR3 in DNA: TGCGCCAGCAGCTTGGCCAGGCAGGGCTACACAGATACGCAGTATTTT.

This clonotype was counted a few times. The chain couples TRBV29-1 to TRBJ1-2; the match to TRBD1 covers 7 bases. Per germline, CDR1 SQVTM and CDR2 ANQGSEA. The trim removed 5 bases at V and 8 bases at J, leaving 11 bases unmatched. The length of the CDR3 is 13 residues. CDR3 DNA sequence: TGCAGCGTTACTGGGACAGTTTCCGGGGGCTACACCTTC. It translates to CSVTGTVSGGYTF.

The rearrangement links TRBV29-1 to TRBJ1-1; 7 bases are shared with TRBD1. The CDR3 is made up of 14 amino acids. CDR1 and CDR2 from the germline V gene are SQVTM and ANQGSEA. V dropped 6 bases and J dropped 0; count of bases not matched to a gene: 7. As DNA, the CDR3 is TGCAGCGTCAGGGGGGAGGCCATGAACACTGAAGCTTTCTTT. Amino acids: CSVRGEAMNTEAFF.

The chain joins TRBV27 to TRBJ2-5; a weak D match, TRBD1 (6 bases). The J call is in doubt because the DNA end fits TRBJ2-7 better. Germline CDR1 MNHEY, CDR2 SMNVEV (reference sequence). The CDR3 consists of 16 residues. The CDR3, as DNA: TGTGCCAGCAGTCCGGCTGGGCAGGGGCCCCACTACGAGCAGTACTTC. This encodes CASSPAGQGPHYEQYF.

V gene TRBV28 combines with J gene TRBJ2-5; TRBD2 aligns across 11 bases. The J call is uncertain, as TRBJ2-7 better fits the DNA end. Germline V gene sequence: CDR1 MDHEN, CDR2 SYDVKM. The CDR3 extends over 15 amino acids. The CDR3 DNA is TGTGCCAGCAGTTTTAGCGGGAGGGCCAAGTACGAGCAGTACTTC. Translating it yields CASSFSGRAKYEQYF.

The V and J genes are TRBV6-4 and TRBJ2-7; D possibly corresponds to TRBD2 (5 bases). CDR1 is MRHNA and CDR2 is SNTAGT in the germline V gene. V dropped 5 bases and J dropped 7 bases, with 18 bases sitting between them. This CDR3 has 14 residues. CDR3 bases: TGTGCCAGCAGTTTGGGCCTCCGGGAAAATGAGCAGTACTTC. Protein: CASSLGLRENEQYF.

The chain combines TRBV7-8 with TRBJ2-1, with TRBD2 matching over 9 bases. Germline V gene lookup returns CDR1 SGHVS and CDR2 FQNEAQ. Trimming at V came to 0 bases and at J to 0 bases, leaving 9 bases not matched to a gene. CDR3 length: 19 residues. CDR3 protein: CASSLAALAGSSSYNEQFF. Here the CDR3 DNA reads TGTGCCAGCAGCTTAGCGGCGCTAGCGGGGTCAAGCTCCTACAATGAGCAGTTCTTC.

This chain links TRBV4-2 with TRBJ2-7; D possibly corresponds to TRBD2 (6 bases). The CDR3 is 16 residues long. V lost 1 base and J 6 bases, leaving 19 bases between the germline ends. Germline values: CDR1 LGHNA, CDR2 YNFKEQ. The CDR3 protein is CASSQALNGGVSEQYF. The CDR3 nucleotides read TGTGCCAGCAGCCAAGCTCTGAACGGGGGAGTGAGCGAGCAGTACTTC.

This clonotype has at least ten counts. The genes are TRBV20-1 and TRBJ2-7, with TRBD2 as a possible D gene (6 bases). Germline CDR1 DFQATT, CDR2 SNEGSKA (reference sequence). The V end was cut by 0 bases, the J end by 5 bases, with 14 bases between. The CDR3 consists of 14 residues. In DNA form, the CDR3 reads TGCAGTGCTAGAGAGGGAGGTCTGAGGGACGAGCAGTACTTC. Its translation is CSAREGGLRDEQYF.

V and J are TRBV25-1 and TRBJ2-1, with 7 bases that match TRBD2. Germline CDR1 is MGHDK and CDR2 is SYGVNS. This CDR3 has 14 residues. The ends lost 1 base at V and 4 bases at J; junction bases unmatched: 1. CDR3 bases: TGTGCCAGCAGTGAATCCGGGAGGTACAATGAGCAGTTCTTC. It codes for CASSESGRYNEQFF.

The V gene is TRBV3-1, the J gene TRBJ1-2; D possibly corresponds to TRBD1 (6 bases). The V gene lost 1 base and the J gene lost 4 bases, with 13 bases spanning the gap. CDR1 and CDR2 (germline): LGHDT, YNNKEL (reference sequence). The CDR3 totals 15 residues. CDR3 DNA: TGTGCCAGCAGCCAAGGACAGGCCGCGAGCTATGGCTACACCTTC. This translates into CASSQGQAASYGYTF.

This clonotype turned up a few times. The chain couples TRBV3-1 to TRBJ2-3, with D tentatively TRBD2 (6 bases). The germline V gene has CDR1 LGHDT and CDR2 YNNKEL (reference sequence). This CDR3 comprises 15 residues. V was clipped by 2 bases and J by 14 bases, with 23 bases between them. CDR3 DNA sequence: TGTGCCAGCAGCCAACACCGACTAGATTCCAGATACGCGTATTTT. Translating it yields CASSQHRLDSRYAYF.

To note about this clonotype: A read error is possible here, since a much larger clone lies one base away. The chain has TRBV14 and TRBJ2-1; no firm D call. This CDR3 spans 12 amino acids. Germline-derived CDR1 and CDR2 are SGHDN and FVKESK. CDR3 nucleotide sequence: TGTGCCAGCAGCCCAGCAAACAATGGGCAGTTCTTC. This codes for CASSPANNGQFF.

The chain recombines TRBV12-3 or TRBV12-4 with TRBJ2-1; TRBD1 matches at 11 bases. This CDR3 is built from 16 residues. The V and J ends lost 9 bases and 6 bases, in that order; junction bases with no gene match: 13. CDR3 in amino acids: CASIQALGTGGNEQFF. The DNA of the CDR3 is TGTGCCAGTATCCAGGCCTTAGGGACAGGGGGCAATGAGCAGTTCTTC.

This clonotype has just a few counts. V and J are TRBV6-5 and TRBJ2-7; 12 positions match TRBD2. There are 15 residues in the CDR3. Germline V lookup: CDR1 MNHEY, CDR2 SVGAGI. Germline trimming cut 6 bases from V and 6 bases from J; bases unmatched to any gene: 9. CDR3: CASRSWTSGKGEQYF. CDR3 nucleotide sequence: TGTGCCAGCAGAAGCTGGACTAGCGGGAAGGGCGAGCAGTACTTC.